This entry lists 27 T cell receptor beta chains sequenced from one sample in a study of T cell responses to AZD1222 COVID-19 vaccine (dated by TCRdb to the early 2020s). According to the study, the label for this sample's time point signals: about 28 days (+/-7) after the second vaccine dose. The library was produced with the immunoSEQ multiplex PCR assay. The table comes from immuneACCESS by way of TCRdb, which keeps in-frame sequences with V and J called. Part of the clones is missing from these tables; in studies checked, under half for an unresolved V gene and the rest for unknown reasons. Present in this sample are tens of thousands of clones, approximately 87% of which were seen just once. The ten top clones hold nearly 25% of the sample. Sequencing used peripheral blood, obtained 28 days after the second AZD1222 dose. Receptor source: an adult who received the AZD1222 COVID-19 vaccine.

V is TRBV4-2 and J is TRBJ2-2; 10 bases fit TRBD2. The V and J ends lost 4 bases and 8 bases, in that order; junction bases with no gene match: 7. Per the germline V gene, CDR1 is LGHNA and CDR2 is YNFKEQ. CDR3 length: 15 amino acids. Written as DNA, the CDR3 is TGTGCCAGCAGCCGGACGTTAGCGGGGGGTGGGGAGCTGTTTTTT. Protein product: CASSRTLAGGGELFF.

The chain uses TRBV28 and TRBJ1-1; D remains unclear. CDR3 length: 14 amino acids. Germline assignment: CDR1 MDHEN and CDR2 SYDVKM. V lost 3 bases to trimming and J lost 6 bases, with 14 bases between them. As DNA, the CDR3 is TGTGCCAGCAGTTTCGAGGGAGGCGGCGCTGAAGCTTTCTTT. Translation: CASSFEGGGAEAFF.

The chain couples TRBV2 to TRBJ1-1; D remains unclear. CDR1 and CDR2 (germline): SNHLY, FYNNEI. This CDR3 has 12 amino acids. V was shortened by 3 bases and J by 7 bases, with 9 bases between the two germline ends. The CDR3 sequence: CASSEGGSEAFF. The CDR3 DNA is TGTGCCAGCAGTGAGGGAGGCAGTGAAGCTTTCTTT.

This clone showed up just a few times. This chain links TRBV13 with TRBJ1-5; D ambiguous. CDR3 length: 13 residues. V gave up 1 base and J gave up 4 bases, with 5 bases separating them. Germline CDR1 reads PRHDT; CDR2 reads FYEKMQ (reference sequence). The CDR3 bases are TGTGCCAGCAGCTTAGCGGTGAATCAGCCCCAGCATTTT. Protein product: CASSLAVNQPQHF.

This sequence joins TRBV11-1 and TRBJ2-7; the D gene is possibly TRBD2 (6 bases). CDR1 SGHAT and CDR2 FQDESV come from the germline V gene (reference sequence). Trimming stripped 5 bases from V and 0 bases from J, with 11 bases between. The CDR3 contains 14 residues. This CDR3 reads CASSRGFGSYEQYF. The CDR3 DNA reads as TGTGCCAGCAGCCGGGGGTTCGGCTCCTACGAGCAGTACTTC.

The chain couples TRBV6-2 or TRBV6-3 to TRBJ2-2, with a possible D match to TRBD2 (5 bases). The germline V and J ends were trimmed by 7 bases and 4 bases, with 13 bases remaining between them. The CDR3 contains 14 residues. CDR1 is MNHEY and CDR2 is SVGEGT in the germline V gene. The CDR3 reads CASIPTGFTGELFF. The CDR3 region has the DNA TGTGCCAGCATCCCGACGGGGTTCACCGGGGAGCTGTTTTTT.

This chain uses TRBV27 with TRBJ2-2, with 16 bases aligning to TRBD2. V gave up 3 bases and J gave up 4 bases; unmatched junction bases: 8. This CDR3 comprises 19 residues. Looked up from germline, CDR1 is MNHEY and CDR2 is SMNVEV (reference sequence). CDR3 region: CASSFAGTSGRGVTGELFF. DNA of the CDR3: TGTGCCAGCAGTTTCGCCGGGACTAGCGGGAGGGGTGTCACCGGGGAGCTGTTTTTT.

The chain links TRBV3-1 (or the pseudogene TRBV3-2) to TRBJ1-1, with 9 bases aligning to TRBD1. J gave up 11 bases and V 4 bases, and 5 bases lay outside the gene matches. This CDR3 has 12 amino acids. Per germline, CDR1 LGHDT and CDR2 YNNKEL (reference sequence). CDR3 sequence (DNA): TGTGCCAGCAGCCCGGGGACAGGGTACGCTTTCTTT. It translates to CASSPGTGYAFF.

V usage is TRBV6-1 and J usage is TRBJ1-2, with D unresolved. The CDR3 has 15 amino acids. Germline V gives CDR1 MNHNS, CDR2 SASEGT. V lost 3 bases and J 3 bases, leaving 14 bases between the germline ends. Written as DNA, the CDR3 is TGTGCCAGCAGTGAGAGGGCCCAACCTTACTATGGCTACACCTTC. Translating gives CASSERAQPYYGYTF.

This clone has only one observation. CDR3 region: CASSQDRDFYEQYF. In DNA form, the CDR3 reads TGTGCCAGCAGCCAAGACCGGGACTTCTACGAGCAGTACTTC. The chain has TRBV4-2 and TRBJ2-7; D possibly corresponds to TRBD2 (6 bases). This CDR3 spans 14 amino acids. V was clipped by 0 bases and J by 3 bases, with 9 bases between them. Germline CDR1 LGHNA, CDR2 YNFKEQ.

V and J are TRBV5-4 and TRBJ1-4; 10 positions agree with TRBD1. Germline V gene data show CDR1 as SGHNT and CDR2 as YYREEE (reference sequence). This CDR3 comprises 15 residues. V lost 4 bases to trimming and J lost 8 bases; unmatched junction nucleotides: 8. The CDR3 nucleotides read TGTGCCAGCAGCGCCTCCGGGACAGGGGTCGAAAAACTGTTTTTT. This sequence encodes CASSASGTGVEKLFF.

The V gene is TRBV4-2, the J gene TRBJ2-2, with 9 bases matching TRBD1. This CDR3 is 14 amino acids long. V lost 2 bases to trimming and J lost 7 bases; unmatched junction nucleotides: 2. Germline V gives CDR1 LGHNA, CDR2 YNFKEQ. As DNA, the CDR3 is TGTGCCAGCAGCCAATGGACAGGGGTCGGGGAGCTGTTTTTT. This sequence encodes CASSQWTGVGELFF.

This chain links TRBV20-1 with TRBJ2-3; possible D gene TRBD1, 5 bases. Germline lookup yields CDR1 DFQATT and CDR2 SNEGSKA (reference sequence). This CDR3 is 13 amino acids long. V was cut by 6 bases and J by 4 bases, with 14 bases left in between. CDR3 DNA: TGCAGTGCCAGTCCTACAGGAGCAGATACGCAGTATTTT. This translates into CSASPTGADTQYF.

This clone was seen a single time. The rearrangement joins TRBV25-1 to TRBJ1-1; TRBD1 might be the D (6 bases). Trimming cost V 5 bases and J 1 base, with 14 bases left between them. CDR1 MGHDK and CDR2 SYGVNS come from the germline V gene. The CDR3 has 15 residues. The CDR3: CASSSPTGRNTEAFF. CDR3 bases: TGTGCCAGCAGTTCCCCCACAGGGCGGAACACTGAAGCTTTCTTT.

CDR3 DNA sequence: TGCAGCGTGAAGACCGGGACCACCACTTCACCCCTCCACTTT. Translating it yields CSVKTGTTTSPLHF. The chain couples TRBV29-1 to TRBJ1-6, with TRBD1 as a possible D gene (5 bases). The CDR3 is 14 residues long. Germline CDR1 reads SQVTM; CDR2 reads ANQGSEA. V was cut by 6 bases and J by 9 bases, with 18 bases left in between.

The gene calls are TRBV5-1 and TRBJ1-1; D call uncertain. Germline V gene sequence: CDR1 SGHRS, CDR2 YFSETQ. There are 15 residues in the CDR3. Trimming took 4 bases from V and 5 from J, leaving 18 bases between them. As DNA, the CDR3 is TGCGCCAGCAGCATGGACGGCCTACAGAGGACTGAAGCTTTCTTT. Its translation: CASSMDGLQRTEAFF. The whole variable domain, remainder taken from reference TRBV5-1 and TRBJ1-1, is KAGVTQTPRYLIKTRGQQVTLSCSPISGHRSVSWYQQTPGQGLQFLFEYFSETQRNKGNFPGRFSGRQFSNSRSEMNVSTLELGDSALYLCASSMDGLQRTEAFFGQGTRLTVV.

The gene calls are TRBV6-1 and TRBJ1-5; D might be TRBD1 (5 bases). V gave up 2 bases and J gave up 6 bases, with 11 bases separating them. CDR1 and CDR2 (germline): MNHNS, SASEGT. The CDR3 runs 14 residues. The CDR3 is CASSESGLIQPQHF. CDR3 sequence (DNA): TGTGCCAGCAGTGAATCGGGGCTAATTCAGCCCCAGCATTTT.

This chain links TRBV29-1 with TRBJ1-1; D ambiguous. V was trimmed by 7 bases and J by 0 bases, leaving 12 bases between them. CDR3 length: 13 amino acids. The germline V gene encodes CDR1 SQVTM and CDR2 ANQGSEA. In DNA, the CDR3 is TGCAGCGCGGCACAGCGCATGAACACTGAAGCTTTCTTT. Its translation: CSAAQRMNTEAFF.

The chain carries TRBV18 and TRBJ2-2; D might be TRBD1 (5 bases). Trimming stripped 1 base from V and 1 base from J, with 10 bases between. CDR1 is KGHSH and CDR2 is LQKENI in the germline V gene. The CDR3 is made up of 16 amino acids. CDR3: CASSPQNGQNTGELFF. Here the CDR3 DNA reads TGTGCCAGCTCACCACAAAATGGACAGAACACCGGGGAGCTGTTTTTT. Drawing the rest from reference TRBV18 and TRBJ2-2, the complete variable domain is NAGVMQNPRHLVRRRGQEARLRCSPMKGHSHVYWYRQLPEEGLKFMVYLQKENIIDESGMPKERFSAEFPKEGPSILRIQQVVRGDSAAYFCASSPQNGQNTGELFFGEGSRLTVL.

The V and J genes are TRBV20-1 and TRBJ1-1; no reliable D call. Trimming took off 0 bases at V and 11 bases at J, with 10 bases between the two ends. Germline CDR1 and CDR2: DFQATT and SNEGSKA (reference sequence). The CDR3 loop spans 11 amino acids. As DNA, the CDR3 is TGCAGTGCTAGAGATGCGGTGGTGGCTTTCTTT. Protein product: CSARDAVVAFF.

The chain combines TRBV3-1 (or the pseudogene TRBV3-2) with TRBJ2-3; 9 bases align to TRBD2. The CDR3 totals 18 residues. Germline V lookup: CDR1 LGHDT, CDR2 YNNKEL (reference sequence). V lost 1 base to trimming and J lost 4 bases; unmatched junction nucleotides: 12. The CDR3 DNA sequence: TGTGCCAGCAGCCAAGTCACTAGCGGGCTGAAGGGCGCAGATACGCAGTATTTT. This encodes CASSQVTSGLKGADTQYF.

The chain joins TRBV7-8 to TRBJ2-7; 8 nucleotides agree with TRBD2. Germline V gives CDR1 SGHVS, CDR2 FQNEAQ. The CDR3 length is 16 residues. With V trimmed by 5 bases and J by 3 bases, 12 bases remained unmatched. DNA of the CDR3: TGTGCCAGCAGCCCCGGACTAGCCGGGGTCGGCTACGAGCAGTACTTC. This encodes CASSPGLAGVGYEQYF.

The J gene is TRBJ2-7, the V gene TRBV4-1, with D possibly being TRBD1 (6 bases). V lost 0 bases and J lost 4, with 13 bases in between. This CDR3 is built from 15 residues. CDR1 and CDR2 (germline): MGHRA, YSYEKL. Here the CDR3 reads CASSQDNGQMYEQYF. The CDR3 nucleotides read TGCGCCAGCAGCCAAGATAACGGACAGATGTACGAGCAGTACTTC.

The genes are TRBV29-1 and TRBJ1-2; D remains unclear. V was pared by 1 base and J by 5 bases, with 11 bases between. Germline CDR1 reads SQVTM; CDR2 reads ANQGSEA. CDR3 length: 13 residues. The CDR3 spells CSVEAKRGYGYTF. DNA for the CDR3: TGCAGCGTTGAAGCGAAGCGAGGGTATGGCTACACCTTC.

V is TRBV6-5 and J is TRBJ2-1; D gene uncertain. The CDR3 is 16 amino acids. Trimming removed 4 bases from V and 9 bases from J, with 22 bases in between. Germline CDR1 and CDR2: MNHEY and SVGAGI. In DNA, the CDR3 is TGTGCCAGCAGTTCGACCCCTGCCTCCGGGCTAGGTGAGCAGTTCTTC. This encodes CASSSTPASGLGEQFF.

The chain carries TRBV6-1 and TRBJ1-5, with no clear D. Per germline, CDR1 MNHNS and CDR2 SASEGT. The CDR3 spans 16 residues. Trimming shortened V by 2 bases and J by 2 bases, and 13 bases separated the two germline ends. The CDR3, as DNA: TGTGCCAGCAGTGAATTATCAACAAGGGGCAATCAGCCCCAGCATTTT. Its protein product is CASSELSTRGNQPQHF.

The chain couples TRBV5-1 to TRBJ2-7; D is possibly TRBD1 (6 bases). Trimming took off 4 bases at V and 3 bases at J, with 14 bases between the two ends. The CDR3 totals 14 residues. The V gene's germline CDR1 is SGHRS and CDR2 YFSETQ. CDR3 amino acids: CASSLGTSNYEQYF. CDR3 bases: TGCGCCAGCAGCCTGGGGACATCAAACTACGAGCAGTACTTC.